These T cell receptor beta chains were read from a single sample in a study of blood T cell repertoires in COVID-19. The data were produced by immunoSEQ multiplex PCR, yet TCRdb's version contains in-frame clones alone and is incomplete. The table has about 400,000 clones, around 92% seen once. The material sequenced was PBMCs or T cells enriched from blood (not recorded which). These TCRs come from a woman aged 25 to 45 who had recovered from COVID-19. The CDR3 runs from the conserved cysteine through the conserved F or W. Fields, in order: V gene, CDR3 protein.

V: TRBV5-1
CDR3: CASRRTGTYEQYF

V: TRBV5-4
CDR3: CASSLDSTNEKLFF

V: TRBV27
CDR3: CASSLVPRNEQFF

V: TRBV19
CDR3: CASSTHPLLAGGRSYNEQFF

V: TRBV11-2
CDR3: CASSFVHKNTGELFF

V: TRBV9
CDR3: CASFGIGYTF

V: TRBV3-1/TRBV3-2
CDR3: CASRRQGASGELFF

V: TRBV4-1
CDR3: CASSPQDGGSGANVLTF

V: TRBV6-5
CDR3: CASSYGLATDTQYF

V: TRBV30
CDR3: CAWSLLGSNYGYTF

V: TRBV2
CDR3: CASSEADRVEAFF